This T cell receptor (beta chain) was recovered during a study of cytomegalovirus exposure and HLA in healthy donors. Study observations and caveats: An analysis done earlier found most TCR beta V segments productive about 87% or about 30% of the time. Later analysis demonstrated an association between a missense DCLRE1C variant and TCR beta V- and J-gene trimming.

The V gene's germline CDR1 is SGHRS and CDR2 YFSETQ. V lost 4 bases, J lost 0 bases, and 10 bases lay in between. The CDR3 extends over 15 amino acids. 60 Vbeta and 13 Jbeta primers were used in PCR. Method: immunoSEQ multiplex PCR; TCRdb's copy keeps in-frame clones and lacks some. The data show tens of thousands of clones, over 80% seen once. Everyone who donated was a healthy bone marrow donor. Remarks on this clone: Its cognate antigen is unknown.

This chain uses TRBV5-1 with TRBJ1-4, with D possibly being TRBD1 (6 bases). This sequence originates from a man in his thirties or forties in good health and CMV-seronegative. Sequenced input: PBMCs. CDR3 amino acids: CASSRDKTTNEKLFF. CDR3 nucleotides: TGCGCCAGCAGCCGGGACAAAACAACTAATGAAAAACTGTTTTTT.